The 13 T cell receptor beta chains below all came from one sample that was sequenced in a study of blood T cells in healthy people across ages. Then a second PCR, running roughly 6 to 11 cycles, was carried out with a sample-barcoded 5' primer and a J-beta primer mix. A single record per CDR3 protein comes from TCRdb applying MiXCR to the 5' RACE reads. Among roughly 1,800,000 distinct CDR3 sequences listed, around half were seen once. Material for sequencing was blood. Receptor source: a woman in her 40s in good health.

This clonotype was counted a few times. This chain's CDR3 is CASNIKASGANVLTF. CDR3 sequence (DNA): TGTGCCAGCAACATCAAGGCTTCTGGGGCCAACGTCCTGACTTTC. The rearrangement links TRBV6-2 or TRBV6-3 to TRBJ2-6, with unresolved D. The CDR3 totals 15 residues. Per the germline V gene, CDR1 is MNHEY and CDR2 is SVGEGT. Trimming left V 7 bases short and J 1 base short, with 11 bases between.

The CDR3 region has the DNA TGTGCCAGTAGTATAGCACCAGGAGGCTACGAGCAGTACTTC. Protein: CASSIAPGGYEQYF. The J gene is TRBJ2-5, the V gene TRBV19; D might be TRBD2 (5 bases). With the DNA end fitting TRBJ2-7 better, the J assignment may be wrong. CDR1 is LNHDA, CDR2 SQIVND, per germline (reference sequence). This CDR3 is built from 14 residues.

The rearrangement links TRBV28 to TRBJ2-1; the D gene is possibly TRBD1 (5 bases). CDR3 length: 13 amino acids. V gave up 4 bases and J gave up 9 bases, with 13 bases separating them. Germline loops: CDR1 MDHEN, CDR2 SYDVKM. The CDR3 DNA sequence: TGTGCCAGCAGTTCCAGGGATTTGAGTGAGCAGTTCTTC. Translating gives CASSSRDLSEQFF.

The rearrangement links TRBV7-2 to TRBJ2-7; the match to TRBD2 covers 8 bases. CDR3 length: 16 amino acids. The V gene end was trimmed by 4 bases and the J gene end by 3 bases; junction bases not matched to a gene: 11. Germline V CDR1 and CDR2: SGHTA, FQGNSA. The CDR3 spells CASSSLAVLGIYEQYF. In nucleotides, the CDR3 is TGTGCCAGCAGCTCACTAGCGGTTCTAGGAATCTACGAGCAGTACTTC. Full variable domain (remainder filled in from reference TRBV7-2 and TRBJ2-7): GAGVSQSPSNKVTEKGKDVELRCDPISGHTALYWYRQSLGQGLEFLIYFQGNSAPDKSGLPSDRFSAERTGGSVSTLTIQRTQQEDSAVYLCASSSLAVLGIYEQYFGPGTRLTVT.

This clonotype occurred a few times. This chain joins TRBV4-1 and TRBJ2-7, with 9 nucleotides matching TRBD1. This CDR3 spans 17 amino acids. Germline V CDR1 and CDR2: MGHRA, YSYEKL. V dropped 0 bases and J dropped 3; count of bases not matched to a gene: 9. CDR3 sequence reads: CASSQEGTGSPYYEQYF. CDR3 DNA sequence: TGCGCCAGCAGCCAAGAAGGGACAGGGTCCCCCTACTACGAGCAGTACTTC.

This chain connects TRBV28 to TRBJ1-2; D not resolved. Per the germline V gene, CDR1 is MDHEN and CDR2 is SYDVKM. V was trimmed by 8 bases and J by 2 bases, leaving 9 bases between them. This CDR3 has 12 residues. The CDR3 DNA reads as TGTGCCAGCTCTATACTAAACTATGGCTACACCTTC. This translates into CASSILNYGYTF.

The rearrangement links TRBV20-1 to TRBJ2-7, with a tentative D call TRBD1 (5 bases). Trimming removed 2 bases at V and 2 bases at J, with 16 bases between. This CDR3 contains 15 residues. Germline assignment: CDR1 DFQATT and CDR2 SNEGSKA (reference sequence). The CDR3 loop reads CSARRPDRGPYEQYF. The CDR3, as DNA: TGCAGTGCTAGACGACCCGATAGGGGCCCCTACGAGCAGTACTTC.

The J gene is TRBJ1-4, the V gene TRBV28; D unclear. V was shortened by 6 bases and J by 8 bases, with 16 bases between the two germline ends. This CDR3 spans 14 amino acids. CDR1 MDHEN and CDR2 SYDVKM come from the germline V gene. The CDR3 DNA reads TGTGCCAGCAGCCAACCCGACCTTACGGAAAAACTGTTTTTT. This translates into CASSQPDLTEKLFF.

The chain joins TRBV27 to TRBJ2-1; 9 positions agree with TRBD1. Trimming took 4 bases from V and 8 from J; bases not matched to a gene: 3. Germline V CDR1 and CDR2: MNHEY, SMNVEV (reference sequence). This CDR3 region has 13 residues. The CDR3 here is CASSWTGDYEQFF. Here the CDR3 DNA reads TGTGCCAGCAGTTGGACAGGGGATTATGAGCAGTTCTTC.

In this sample, this clonotype turned up a few times. Germline and junction disagree at one end, which may indicate a read error. The chain couples TRBV3-1 to TRBJ2-5; D may be TRBD2 (6 bases). The CDR3 loop spans 14 amino acids. Germline lookup yields CDR1 LGHDT and CDR2 YNNKEL (reference sequence). The CDR3 coding sequence is TGTGTCAGCAGCCGTTACGGGGGCCAAGAGACCCAGTACTTC. This encodes CVSSRYGGQETQYF.

The chain recombines TRBV25-1 with TRBJ2-2, with D unresolved. This CDR3 has 13 residues. The V gene lost 4 bases and the J gene lost 7 bases, with 10 bases spanning the gap. The germline V gene encodes CDR1 MGHDK and CDR2 SYGVNS. CDR3 in DNA: TGTGCCAGCAGTGTCAGTGGGGTCGGGGAGCTGTTTTTT. This codes for CASSVSGVGELFF. Using reference TRBV25-1 and TRBJ2-2 for the parts outside the CDR3, the full variable domain is EADIYQTPRYLVIGTGKKITLECSQTMGHDKMYWYQQDPGMELHLIHYSYGVNSTEKGDLSSESTVSRIRTEHFPLTLESARPSHTSQYLCASSVSGVGELFFGEGSRLTVL.

The chain uses TRBV6-1 and TRBJ2-1; 9 bases match TRBD1. In germline, CDR1 is MNHNS, CDR2 SASEGT. This CDR3 comprises 15 residues. V lost 4 bases, J lost 6 bases, and 7 bases stayed unmatched. CDR3 DNA: TGTGCCAGCAGTGCATGGACAGGGGTCTCCAATGAGCAGTTCTTC. Translation: CASSAWTGVSNEQFF.

The chain employs TRBV12-3 or TRBV12-4 and TRBJ1-6, with D maybe TRBD1 (5 bases). The CDR3 is 14 amino acids. Trimming removed 6 bases at V and 10 bases at J, with 16 bases between. The CDR3 DNA reads as TGTGCCAGCAGAGTCCAGGGAGTACAATCACCCCTCCACTTT. Amino acid sequence: CASRVQGVQSPLHF.